The 10 T cell receptor beta chains in this list originate from one sample, sequenced in a study of spatial heterogeneity in lung cancer. General study findings and limits: Within tumors, counts of expanded alpha and beta TCRs tracked tumor mutation counts.

Noted time point: sample taken at primary tumor resection. No cognate antigen is known for these TCRs. Each CDR3 protein is one row after TCRdb ran MiXCR on the 5' RACE reads. The sample contains approximately 15,000 distinct CDR3 sequences, 6% to 6.5% of which appear only once. The material was lung tumor tissue, obtained at surgery. The receptor source for this set is a male donor with early-stage non-small cell lung cancer.

This clonotype occurred many times. This beta chain slipped into a library made for alpha chains as a stray read, so its size is not meaningful. The gene calls are TRBV5-5 and TRBJ2-7; D may be TRBD1 (6 bases). The CDR3 is 14 residues long. V was clipped by 1 base and J by 5 bases, with 13 bases between them. In germline, CDR1 is SGHKS, CDR2 YYEKEE (reference sequence). The CDR3 is CASSLFWGRDEQYF. DNA for the CDR3: TGTGCCAGCAGCTTGTTTTGGGGGCGCGACGAGCAGTACTTC.

The table lists this clonotype with many counts. An end of the junction differs from the germline gene, which may be a read error. This beta chain lies outside the target of a library built for alpha chains; its clone size means little. The V call is TRBV27, the J call TRBJ2-6; D gene uncertain. CDR3 length equals 14 residues. Germline V lookup: CDR1 MNHEY, CDR2 SMNVEV (reference sequence). In DNA form, the CDR3 reads TGCACCAGCAGTCTGGAGATTGGGGCCAACGTCCTGACTTTC. It specifies CTSSLEIGANVLTF.

Ten or more counts support this clonotype. Little can be read into the size of this beta chain, an off-target read in a library designed for alpha chains. The chain is built from TRBV5-1 and TRBJ2-3; D possibly corresponds to TRBD2 (5 bases). V lost 3 bases and J lost 0, with 8 bases in between. Germline CDR1 and CDR2: SGHRS and YFSETQ. The CDR3 is made up of 14 amino acids. The CDR3 spells CASSSSGSTDTQYF. CDR3 coding DNA: TGCGCCAGCAGCTCGAGCGGTAGCACAGATACGCAGTATTTT. Together with reference TRBV5-1 and TRBJ2-3, the CDR3 gives the full variable domain: KAGVTQTPRYLIKTRGQQVTLSCSPISGHRSVSWYQQTPGQGLQFLFEYFSETQRNKGNFPGRFSGRQFSNSRSEMNVSTLELGDSALYLCASSSSGSTDTQYFGPGTRLTVL.

This clonotype was observed a few times. Since the library was made to target alpha chains, this beta chain is a stray read and its abundance is not meaningful. The rearrangement links TRBV20-1 to TRBJ1-1, with D possibly being TRBD1 (5 bases). Looked up from germline, CDR1 is DFQATT and CDR2 is SNEGSKA (reference sequence). This CDR3 region has 15 residues. V gave up 0 bases and J gave up 5 bases, with 16 bases separating them. The CDR3 spells CSARDIRGEETEAFF. CDR3 in DNA: TGCAGTGCTAGAGATATCCGGGGGGAGGAGACTGAAGCTTTCTTT.

There are many counts of this clonotype. A library made for alpha chains picked up this beta chain off target, so its size means little. This sequence joins TRBV11-3 and TRBJ2-1; 7 bases align to TRBD2. V dropped 5 bases and J dropped 7; count of bases not matched to a gene: 17. The CDR3 loop spans 17 amino acids. Germline V CDR1 and CDR2: SGHNT, YENEEA. The CDR3 here is CASSPRGAGEFINEQFF. The CDR3 nucleotides are TGTGCCAGCAGCCCCCGCGGGGCGGGAGAGTTTATAAATGAGCAGTTCTTC.

Concerning this clonotype: Little can be read into the size of this beta chain, an off-target read in a library designed for alpha chains. This chain uses TRBV7-8 with TRBJ2-7; TRBD1 agrees at 8 bases. Germline V gives CDR1 SGHVS, CDR2 FQNEAQ. This CDR3 spans 16 amino acids. Trimming took 0 bases from V and 1 from J; bases not matched to a gene: 5. This CDR3 reads CASSLAAQGASYEQYF. For the CDR3, the DNA is TGTGCCAGCAGCTTAGCAGCGCAGGGGGCTTCCTACGAGCAGTACTTC.

This clonotype came up a few times. This beta chain is an off-target read within a library intended for alpha chains, so its frequency means little. This rearrangement joins TRBV5-5 to TRBJ2-1, with D hard to call. The CDR3 has 16 residues. Between the trimmed V and J ends, which lost 5 bases and 0 bases, there was a span of 15 bases. Germline V gene data show CDR1 as SGHKS and CDR2 as YYEKEE (reference sequence). This CDR3 reads CASRPYSPSSYNEQFF. The CDR3 nucleotides read TGTGCCAGCAGGCCCTACTCCCCGAGCTCCTACAATGAGCAGTTCTTC.

This clonotype has at least ten counts. This beta chain is a stray read from a library made for alpha chains; its abundance is not meaningful. This chain uses TRBV18 with TRBJ1-4; D not certain. Trimming shortened V by 2 bases and J by 6 bases, and 7 bases separated the two germline ends. Germline values: CDR1 KGHSH, CDR2 LQKENI. CDR3 size: 13 residues. Written as DNA, the CDR3 is TGTGCCAGCTCACCAAAAGTAGATGAAAAACTGTTTTTT. Translated: CASSPKVDEKLFF.

A word on this clonotype: With the library built for alpha chains, this beta chain is off target and its frequency is not meaningful. This chain connects TRBV7-2 to TRBJ2-3, with 15 bases lining up with TRBD2. The CDR3 runs to 17 residues. Trimming took 6 bases from V and 0 from J; bases not matched to a gene: 4. CDR1 is SGHTA, CDR2 FQGNSA, per germline. CDR3 in amino acids: CASRPGLAGGSTDTQYF. CDR3 bases: TGTGCCAGCAGACCGGGACTAGCGGGGGGCAGCACAGATACGCAGTATTTT. The entire variable domain, with the rest obtained from reference TRBV7-2 and TRBJ2-3, is as follows: GAGVSQSPSNKVTEKGKDVELRCDPISGHTALYWYRQSLGQGLEFLIYFQGNSAPDKSGLPSDRFSAERTGGSVSTLTIQRTQQEDSAVYLCASRPGLAGGSTDTQYFGPGTRLTVL.

This clonotype came up many times. In a library made to pick up alpha chains, this beta chain is a stray read with a size that means little. The V gene is TRBV9, the J gene TRBJ2-3; D not resolved. The CDR3 has 13 residues. CDR1 and CDR2 from the germline V gene are SGDLS and YYNGEE. V was trimmed by 3 bases and J by 2 bases, leaving 7 bases between them. The CDR3 protein is CASSAIPTDTQYF. The CDR3 DNA reads TGTGCCAGCAGCGCTATTCCCACAGATACGCAGTATTTT.